The next 22 T cell receptor beta chains were all read from a single sample in a study of shared clonotypes between healthy human individuals. CD45RO-negative CD8 cells positively selected for CCR7 made up the naive population, which excluded terminally differentiated effector memory CD45RA+ cells. Assay used: immunoSEQ multiplex PCR; TCRdb lists only in-frame clones, some missing. The sample yields over 750,000 clones, roughly 96% seen once. Source material: naive CD8+ T cells sorted from blood. These receptor sequences come from a man aged 25 to 45 in good health.

This clone was seen a single time. This chain connects TRBV18 to TRBJ1-1; TRBD1 is a possible D gene (5 bases). V was clipped by 0 bases and J by 4 bases, with 6 bases between them. Germline V CDR1 and CDR2: KGHSH, LQKENI. This CDR3 comprises 13 residues. Here the CDR3 reads CASSPPGGTEAFF. CDR3 nucleotides: TGTGCCAGCTCACCACCGGGGGGCACTGAAGCTTTCTTT.

This chain connects TRBV29-1 to TRBJ1-4, with D perhaps TRBD1 (5 bases). The V end lost 5 bases, the J end lost 5 bases, and 12 bases lay between the germline ends. This CDR3 has 13 amino acids. Germline-derived CDR1 and CDR2 are SQVTM and ANQGSEA. The CDR3 sequence: CSVQGSSNEKLFF. Written as DNA, the CDR3 is TGCAGCGTTCAGGGCAGCAGCAATGAAAAACTGTTTTTT.

The V gene is TRBV28, the J gene TRBJ2-3, with a tentative D call TRBD1 (6 bases). Germline V gives CDR1 MDHEN, CDR2 SYDVKM. The CDR3 is made up of 12 amino acids. Trimming removed 7 bases at V and 7 bases at J, with 12 bases between. The CDR3 nucleotides read TGTGCCAGCACGGCAGGGGTGCATACGCAGTATTTT. This sequence encodes CASTAGVHTQYF.

The chain has TRBV5-4 and TRBJ2-6, with TRBD1 identical over 7 bases. The CDR3 contains 17 residues. Looked up from germline, CDR1 is SGHNT and CDR2 is YYREEE (reference sequence). Trimming took 2 bases from V and 3 from J; bases not matched to a gene: 8. CDR3 in amino acids: CASSFGQEIGGANVLTF. The CDR3, as DNA: TGTGCCAGCAGCTTTGGACAGGAGATCGGTGGGGCCAACGTCCTGACTTTC.

This sequence joins TRBV25-1 and TRBJ2-1; no reliable D call. V was cut by 4 bases and J by 9 bases, with 7 bases left in between. CDR3 length equals 11 residues. The germline V gene encodes CDR1 MGHDK and CDR2 SYGVNS. The CDR3 DNA reads TGTGCCAGCAGTGGGGGTCTTGAGCAGTTCTTC. Translated, it gives CASSGGLEQFF.

The chain couples TRBV5-8 to TRBJ2-1, with a possible D match to TRBD2 (7 bases). The V and J ends lost 3 bases and 7 bases respectively, with 11 bases between them. CDR1 and CDR2 (germline): SGHTS, YDEGEE. The CDR3 loop spans 13 amino acids. The CDR3 spells CASSSAGANEQFF. CDR3 coding DNA: TGTGCCAGCAGCTCTGCGGGGGCGAATGAGCAGTTCTTC.

This chain uses TRBV7-9 with TRBJ2-3; D might be TRBD1 (5 bases). Trimming left V 5 bases short and J 0 bases short, with 12 bases between. The germline V gene has CDR1 SEHNR and CDR2 FQNEAQ (reference sequence). This CDR3 is 15 amino acids long. CDR3 bases: TGTGCCAGCAGCCCCACAGGAGCTAGCACAGATACGCAGTATTTT. Translation gives CASSPTGASTDTQYF.

The sample holds one count of this clone. The chain joins TRBV27 to TRBJ2-1; D uncertain. Germline CDR1 reads MNHEY; CDR2 reads SMNVEV (reference sequence). The ends were cut back, 10 bases at V and 2 bases at J, with 12 bases in the middle. The CDR3 runs to 13 residues. DNA of the CDR3: TGTGCCATCCGAGGCGGTCCCTACAATGAGCAGTTCTTC. Its protein product is CAIRGGPYNEQFF.

The gene calls are TRBV5-4 and TRBJ1-1; TRBD1 might be the D (5 bases). Germline V gene data show CDR1 as SGHNT and CDR2 as YYREEE (reference sequence). This CDR3 region has 12 residues. Trimming cost V 4 bases and J 8 bases, with 12 bases left between them. The chain's CDR3 is CASSPGTAEAFF. CDR3 DNA sequence: TGTGCCAGCAGCCCTGGGACGGCCGAAGCTTTCTTT.

The V call is TRBV4-3, the J call TRBJ2-7; tentatively, D is TRBD1 (6 bases). V dropped 1 base and J dropped 0 bases, with 10 bases sitting between them. This CDR3 has 15 residues. CDR1 and CDR2 (germline): LGHNA, YSLEER. The CDR3 sequence: CASSQGQDSSYEQYF. Here the CDR3 DNA reads TGCGCCAGCAGCCAAGGTCAGGACAGCTCCTACGAGCAGTACTTC.

The chain combines TRBV7-8 with TRBJ2-1; D might be TRBD1 (6 bases). The CDR3 sequence is 14 residues long. Germline lookup yields CDR1 SGHVS and CDR2 FQNEAQ. Trimming removed 0 bases from V and 9 bases from J, with 12 bases in between. Here the CDR3 reads CASSLAQGHGEQFF. CDR3 bases: TGTGCCAGCAGCTTAGCCCAGGGGCACGGTGAGCAGTTCTTC.

Turning to this clone: The sample contains more than one DNA sequence encoding this CDR3. The genes are TRBV27 and TRBJ2-7; D is ambiguous. V gave up 6 bases and J gave up 0 bases, with 9 bases separating them. The CDR3 loop spans 13 amino acids. Germline loops: CDR1 MNHEY, CDR2 SMNVEV (reference sequence). The CDR3 DNA is TGTGCCAGCAGCCCAGCTGGCTCCTACGAGCAGTACTTC. It translates to CASSPAGSYEQYF.

The rearrangement links TRBV27 to TRBJ1-5; no clear D. V was clipped by 8 bases and J by 1 base, with 6 bases between them. The CDR3 consists of 12 residues. CDR1 is MNHEY and CDR2 is SMNVEV in the germline V gene (reference sequence). Here the CDR3 reads CASGRSNQPQHF. CDR3 DNA sequence: TGTGCCAGCGGTAGGAGCAATCAGCCCCAGCATTTT.

As DNA, the CDR3 is TGTGCCACAACAGGGTCACTAAGGTACTTC. This codes for CATTGSLRYF. The chain joins TRBV27 to TRBJ2-7; the D gene is possibly TRBD1 (6 bases). The germline V and J ends were trimmed by 10 bases and 12 bases, with 16 bases remaining between them. Germline V lookup: CDR1 MNHEY, CDR2 SMNVEV (reference sequence). The CDR3 totals 10 residues.

The V call is TRBV10-1, the J call TRBJ2-1; TRBD2 aligns across 9 bases. J gave up 2 bases and V 5 bases, and 4 bases lay outside the gene matches. Germline assignment: CDR1 WNHNN and CDR2 SYGVQD (reference sequence). The CDR3 has 15 residues. Written as DNA, the CDR3 is TGCGCCAGCAGTCACGGGACTAGCACCTACAATGAGCAGTTCTTC. It translates to CASSHGTSTYNEQFF.

The rearrangement links TRBV28 to TRBJ2-1, with 10 bases aligning to TRBD2. With 6 bases clipped from V and 7 bases from J, the junction kept 6 bases outside the gene matches. Germline V gene data show CDR1 as MDHEN and CDR2 as SYDVKM. The CDR3 has 14 residues. The CDR3 loop is CASSGLAEGNEQFF. CDR3 bases: TGTGCCAGCAGCGGACTAGCGGAGGGGAATGAGCAGTTCTTC. The complete variable domain, with remaining parts taken from reference TRBV28 and TRBJ2-1, reads DVKVTQSSRYLVKRTGEKVFLECVQDMDHENMFWYRQDPGLGLRLIYFSYDVKMKEKGDIPEGYSVSREKKERFSLILESASTNQTSMYLCASSGLAEGNEQFFGPGTRLTVL.

V is TRBV11-2 and J is TRBJ2-4; D ambiguous. Germline V gene lookup returns CDR1 SGHAT and CDR2 FQNNGV. The CDR3 has 15 amino acids. The V and J ends lost 0 bases and 0 bases respectively, with 6 bases between them. CDR3 residues: CASSLEGLAKNIQYF. Here the CDR3 DNA reads TGTGCCAGCAGCTTAGAGGGGTTAGCCAAAAACATTCAGTACTTC.

The chain has TRBV14 and TRBJ1-1, with 9 bases identical to TRBD1. The CDR3 spans 16 residues. Looked up from germline, CDR1 is SGHDN and CDR2 is FVKESK. V lost 5 bases and J lost 2; bases outside the gene matches: 9. Here the CDR3 DNA reads TGTGCCAGCAGCTCGGGACAGGGTATAGATAACACTGAAGCTTTCTTT. Amino acid sequence: CASSSGQGIDNTEAFF.

A single count supports this clone. The genes are TRBV10-3 and TRBJ2-3; 11 bases line up with TRBD2. From germline, CDR1 is ENHRY and CDR2 SYGVKD. This CDR3 spans 17 amino acids. The J segment lost 6 bases and the V segment lost 10 bases, leaving 18 bases of the junction unmatched. The CDR3 DNA follows: TGTGCCACAGCCCACGGGACTAGCGGCCAAATAGATGATACGCAGTATTTT. Protein sequence: CATAHGTSGQIDDTQYF.

The V gene is TRBV7-9, the J gene TRBJ2-7; D gene uncertain. Trimming shortened V by 1 base and J by 4 bases, and 11 bases separated the two germline ends. The CDR3 runs 14 residues. The germline V gene encodes CDR1 SEHNR and CDR2 FQNEAQ (reference sequence). This chain's CDR3 is CASSLEVRFYEQYF. CDR3 in DNA: TGTGCCAGCAGCTTAGAGGTTCGGTTTTACGAGCAGTACTTC.

The chain employs TRBV28 and TRBJ2-4; D may be TRBD2 (6 bases). With 6 bases removed from V and 6 bases from J, the gap between germline ends came to 15 bases. This CDR3 is 14 amino acids long. Germline V gene sequence: CDR1 MDHEN, CDR2 SYDVKM. The CDR3 reads CASSPGLRGNIQYF. The CDR3 DNA reads as TGTGCCAGCAGCCCGGGACTCCGCGGAAACATTCAGTACTTC.

CDR3 sequence (DNA): TGTGCCAGCAGCAACTTTGGACAGAAGGATGACGAGCAGTACTTC. It is translated as CASSNFGQKDDEQYF. The J gene is TRBJ2-7, the V gene TRBV5-8; D may be TRBD1 (6 bases). The CDR3 contains 15 residues. Germline CDR1 is SGHTS and CDR2 is YDEGEE. V dropped 4 bases and J dropped 5 bases, with 19 bases sitting between them.